This is a list of T cell receptor beta chains from one sample in a study of blood T cells in healthy people across ages. TCRdb reprocessed the 5' RACE reads with MiXCR, giving one entry per CDR3 protein. The table records hundreds of thousands of distinct CDR3 sequences, under 30% of them present only once. The sequenced sample consisted of blood. The receptors were gathered from an elderly woman in good health. The CDR3 runs from the conserved cysteine through the conserved F or W. The order of the fields is clone size, V gene, J gene, D gene, CDR3 DNA, CDR3 protein. D genes are given only for firm matches. Not all rows give a size; the values are once, few, many and, for expanded clones, a class.

clone_size: -
v_call: TRBV7-2
j_call: TRBJ1-2
d_call: -
cdr3_nt: TGTGCCAGCAGCTTAGAGGGGGGGCGCGAGTATGGCTACACCTTC
cdr3_aa: CASSLEGGREYGYTF

clone_size: many
v_call: TRBV20-1
j_call: TRBJ1-5
d_call: TRBD1
cdr3_nt: TGCAGTGCTAGAGCCGACAGGGTGGGACAGCCCCAGCATTTT
cdr3_aa: CSARADRVGQPQHF

clone_size: once
v_call: TRBV20-1
j_call: TRBJ2-7
d_call: TRBD1
cdr3_nt: TGCAGTGCTAGACACGAGGGGGCAGCCTACGAGCAGTACTTC
cdr3_aa: CSARHEGAAYEQYF

clone_size: many
v_call: TRBV5-1
j_call: TRBJ2-1
d_call: TRBD2
cdr3_nt: TGCGCCAGCAGCTTTGGGACTAGCGGTCTGGATGAGCAGTTCTTC
cdr3_aa: CASSFGTSGLDEQFF

clone_size: many
v_call: TRBV12-3/TRBV12-4
j_call: TRBJ2-5
d_call: -
cdr3_nt: TGTGCCAGCAGTTTAGGGGGCCCCAGCGAGACCCAGTACTTC
cdr3_aa: CASSLGGPSETQYF

clone_size: many
v_call: TRBV20-1
j_call: TRBJ2-3
d_call: TRBD2
cdr3_nt: TGCAGTGCAGGTCCCGGACTAGCGATAGATACGCAGTATTTT
cdr3_aa: CSAGPGLAIDTQYF

clone_size: few
v_call: TRBV18
j_call: TRBJ1-5
d_call: -
cdr3_nt: TGTGCCAGCTCACCACCTGGGGACCGCAATCAGCCCCAGCATTTT
cdr3_aa: CASSPPGDRNQPQHF

clone_size: few
v_call: TRBV19
j_call: TRBJ1-6
d_call: -
cdr3_nt: TGTGCCAGTAGTTCCGGGGCTCCCAATTCACCCCTCCACTTT
cdr3_aa: CASSSGAPNSPLHF

clone_size: -
v_call: TRBV7-9
j_call: TRBJ2-7
d_call: -
cdr3_nt: TGTGCCAGCAGCTTAACCCAGGACAAAACCTACGAGCAGTACTTC
cdr3_aa: CASSLTQDKTYEQYF

clone_size: -
v_call: TRBV20-1
j_call: TRBJ1-4
d_call: TRBD1
cdr3_nt: TGCAGTGCACTGGGACAGACCCAGGCAACTAATGAAAAACTGTTTTTT
cdr3_aa: CSALGQTQATNEKLFF

clone_size: many
v_call: TRBV5-1
j_call: TRBJ2-1
d_call: TRBD2
cdr3_nt: TGCGCCAGCAGTGTAGCGGGGGCGATCAATGAGCAGTTCTTC
cdr3_aa: CASSVAGAINEQFF

clone_size: many
v_call: TRBV7-9
j_call: TRBJ2-3
d_call: TRBD2
cdr3_nt: TGTGCCAGCAGCCCTAGCGGGGGGGCTAGAGATACGCAGTATTTT
cdr3_aa: CASSPSGGARDTQYF

clone_size: many
v_call: TRBV4-1
j_call: TRBJ1-2
d_call: -
cdr3_nt: TGCGCCAGCAGCCAAGACCAACCCGCGTCCTATGGCTACACCTTC
cdr3_aa: CASSQDQPASYGYTF

clone_size: -
v_call: TRBV5-1
j_call: TRBJ2-1
d_call: TRBD2
cdr3_nt: TGCGCCAGCAGCTACACCGGGACTAGCATTTTCGATGAGCAATTCTTC
cdr3_aa: CASSYTGTSIFDEQFF

clone_size: -
v_call: TRBV20-1
j_call: TRBJ2-7
d_call: -
cdr3_nt: TGCAGTGCTAGTGACGACAGGCGAGTTGATCCCTACGAGCAGTACTTC
cdr3_aa: CSASDDRRVDPYEQYF

clone_size: -
v_call: TRBV25-1
j_call: TRBJ2-5
d_call: -
cdr3_nt: TGTGCCAGCATTCCATCAGACGGGACAGAGACCCAGTACTTC
cdr3_aa: CASIPSDGTETQYF

clone_size: many
v_call: TRBV7-2
j_call: TRBJ1-5
d_call: -
cdr3_nt: TGTGCCAGCAGCGCCGAAGGGGGGTGGCAGCCCCAGCATTTT
cdr3_aa: CASSAEGGWQPQHF

clone_size: many
v_call: TRBV20-1
j_call: TRBJ2-1
d_call: TRBD2
cdr3_nt: TGCAGTGCTAGAGGGGCTAGCGGGGGTCCTAGCTCCTACAATGAGCAGTTCTTC
cdr3_aa: CSARGASGGPSSYNEQFF

clone_size: -
v_call: TRBV9
j_call: TRBJ2-4
d_call: -
cdr3_nt: TGTGCCAGCAGCGTAGCCCGATATATGGTGCAGGGCCGAAACATTCAGTACTTC
cdr3_aa: CASSVARYMVQGRNIQYF

clone_size: -
v_call: TRBV5-6
j_call: TRBJ2-7
d_call: TRBD2
cdr3_nt: TGTGCCAGCAGCTTGTTGATAGCGGGGGGGAGAACCTACGAGCAGTACTTC
cdr3_aa: CASSLLIAGGRTYEQYF

clone_size: many
v_call: TRBV6-1
j_call: TRBJ1-2
d_call: -
cdr3_nt: TGTGCCAGCAGGCCGACAGGCTATGGCTACACCTTC
cdr3_aa: CASRPTGYGYTF

clone_size: many
v_call: TRBV5-1
j_call: TRBJ1-1
d_call: -
cdr3_nt: TGCGCCAGCAGCTTCGGTTCAGGTTGGACTGAAGCTTTCTTT
cdr3_aa: CASSFGSGWTEAFF

clone_size: -
v_call: TRBV3-1
j_call: TRBJ2-3
d_call: TRBD2
cdr3_nt: TGTGCCAGCAGCCCTTTTCTAGCGGGCGGGACAGATACGCAGTATTTT
cdr3_aa: CASSPFLAGGTDTQYF

clone_size: -
v_call: TRBV7-9
j_call: TRBJ2-7
d_call: -
cdr3_nt: TGTGCCAGCAGCCCCACATGGGACGAGCAGTACTTC
cdr3_aa: CASSPTWDEQYF

clone_size: many
v_call: TRBV29-1
j_call: TRBJ2-6
d_call: -
cdr3_nt: TGCAGCGTTGATACTGGGGCCAACGTCCTGACTTTC
cdr3_aa: CSVDTGANVLTF

clone_size: many
v_call: TRBV5-1
j_call: TRBJ2-7
d_call: -
cdr3_nt: TGCGCCAGCAGCTCAGGCCGGGGGAGCGAGCAGTACTTC
cdr3_aa: CASSSGRGSEQYF

clone_size: once
v_call: TRBV5-1
j_call: TRBJ2-3
d_call: TRBD2
cdr3_nt: TGCGCCAGCAGCCTCTGGACTAGCGGGGGGGCAGATACGCAGTATTTT
cdr3_aa: CASSLWTSGGADTQYF

clone_size: -
v_call: TRBV3-1
j_call: TRBJ1-2
d_call: -
cdr3_nt: TGTGCCAGCAGCCAAGATGTGGGGACGGCGGTGAACTATGGCTACACCTTC
cdr3_aa: CASSQDVGTAVNYGYTF

clone_size: few
v_call: TRBV20-1
j_call: TRBJ2-3
d_call: -
cdr3_nt: TGCAGTGCTAGTGCTAGGGATACGCAGTATTTT
cdr3_aa: CSASARDTQYF

clone_size: many
v_call: TRBV20-1
j_call: TRBJ2-3
d_call: -
cdr3_nt: TGCAGTGCTAGAGCTGGGAGGCTCCCAGATACGCAGTATTTT
cdr3_aa: CSARAGRLPDTQYF

clone_size: few
v_call: TRBV6-6
j_call: TRBJ1-2
d_call: TRBD1
cdr3_nt: TGTGCCAGCAGTGACAGGGGACAGTTTGGCTACACCTTC
cdr3_aa: CASSDRGQFGYTF

clone_size: -
v_call: TRBV30
j_call: TRBJ1-1
d_call: TRBD1
cdr3_nt: TGTGCCTGGAGTACAGGGGGCCGGAGGACTGAAGCTTTCTTT
cdr3_aa: CAWSTGGRRTEAFF

clone_size: many
v_call: TRBV7-3
j_call: TRBJ2-1
d_call: TRBD2
cdr3_nt: TGTGCCAGCAGCTTAACAACAGCGGGGGGGCAGTTCTTC
cdr3_aa: CASSLTTAGGQFF

clone_size: -
v_call: TRBV5-6
j_call: TRBJ1-4
d_call: -
cdr3_nt: TGTGCCAGCAGCTTCGGGTCAGCAACTAATGAAAAACTGTTTTTT
cdr3_aa: CASSFGSATNEKLFF

clone_size: few
v_call: TRBV7-8
j_call: TRBJ1-4
d_call: TRBD1
cdr3_nt: TGTGCCAGCAGCTTAGGCGGGACAGATGAAAAACTGTTTTTT
cdr3_aa: CASSLGGTDEKLFF

clone_size: -
v_call: TRBV5-1
j_call: TRBJ2-2
d_call: TRBD2
cdr3_nt: TGCGCCAGCAGCTTACGGTTACGGGAGGTTTCCACCGGGGAGCTGTTTTTT
cdr3_aa: CASSLRLREVSTGELFF

clone_size: many
v_call: TRBV20-1
j_call: TRBJ2-1
d_call: TRBD2
cdr3_nt: TGCAGTGGGGCTAGCGGGGGGAGGGTTGAGCAGTTCTTC
cdr3_aa: CSGASGGRVEQFF

clone_size: few
v_call: TRBV18
j_call: TRBJ1-5
d_call: -
cdr3_nt: TGTGCCAGCAGCACCACGGAGGGGTACAATCAGCCCCAGCATTTT
cdr3_aa: CASSTTEGYNQPQHF

clone_size: many
v_call: TRBV5-1
j_call: TRBJ1-1
d_call: TRBD1
cdr3_nt: TGCGCCAGCAGCTTGCTCGGGACAGGGGGAGGCACTGAAGCTTTCTTT
cdr3_aa: CASSLLGTGGGTEAFF

clone_size: many
v_call: TRBV4-2
j_call: TRBJ2-3
d_call: TRBD2
cdr3_nt: TGTGCCAGCAGCCAAGAGCCTAGCGGGGGGGCCTTAACAGATACGCAGTATTTT
cdr3_aa: CASSQEPSGGALTDTQYF

clone_size: many
v_call: TRBV4-3
j_call: TRBJ2-1
d_call: -
cdr3_nt: TGCGCCAGCAGAGGGGGATTGGCCTACAATGAGCAGTTCTTC
cdr3_aa: CASRGGLAYNEQFF

clone_size: -
v_call: TRBV29-1
j_call: TRBJ2-1
d_call: TRBD2
cdr3_nt: TGCAGCGTCCTACTAGCGGGAGGGAAGAATGAGCAGTTCTTC
cdr3_aa: CSVLLAGGKNEQFF

clone_size: many
v_call: TRBV12-3/TRBV12-4
j_call: TRBJ2-1
d_call: -
cdr3_nt: TGTGCCAGCAGTTTTGACGGCCTCGATGAGCAGTTCTTC
cdr3_aa: CASSFDGLDEQFF

clone_size: many
v_call: TRBV25-1
j_call: TRBJ1-2
d_call: -
cdr3_nt: TGTGCCAGCAGTGATCAGGGGCCTATCGGGGGTGGCTACACCTTC
cdr3_aa: CASSDQGPIGGGYTF

clone_size: many
v_call: TRBV25-1
j_call: TRBJ1-4
d_call: -
cdr3_nt: TGTGCCAGCAGTAAAACAAGTGCAACTAATGAAAAACTGTTTTTT
cdr3_aa: CASSKTSATNEKLFF

clone_size: few
v_call: TRBV6-6
j_call: TRBJ1-1
d_call: -
cdr3_nt: TGTGCCAGCATTGAGACTGAAGCTTTCTTT
cdr3_aa: CASIETEAFF

clone_size: many
v_call: TRBV6-1
j_call: TRBJ1-2
d_call: -
cdr3_nt: TGTGCCAGCAGTGAATCCGGAAAGATCTATGGCTACACCTTC
cdr3_aa: CASSESGKIYGYTF

clone_size: -
v_call: TRBV30
j_call: TRBJ1-6
d_call: -
cdr3_nt: TGTGCCTGGAGTACAGACATACTTAATTCACCCCTCCACTTT
cdr3_aa: CAWSTDILNSPLHF

clone_size: -
v_call: TRBV6-1
j_call: TRBJ1-5
d_call: -
cdr3_nt: TGTGCCAGCCTACGGACCGGGGCAGGCTTTAATCAGCCCCAGCATTTT
cdr3_aa: CASLRTGAGFNQPQHF

clone_size: many
v_call: TRBV6-5
j_call: TRBJ2-1
d_call: -
cdr3_nt: TGTGCCAGCAGTTATCAAATGCAGCAGTTCTTC
cdr3_aa: CASSYQMQQFF

clone_size: many
v_call: TRBV7-6
j_call: TRBJ2-5
d_call: TRBD2
cdr3_nt: TGTGCCAGCAGCTTATCGGGGGGGGGATGGGAGACCCAGTACTTC
cdr3_aa: CASSLSGGGWETQYF

clone_size: many
v_call: TRBV10-3
j_call: TRBJ2-5
d_call: -
cdr3_nt: TGTGCCATCAGTCCCTACTCGGGGCAAGAGACCCAGTACTTC
cdr3_aa: CAISPYSGQETQYF

clone_size: -
v_call: TRBV7-9
j_call: TRBJ2-1
d_call: TRBD2
cdr3_nt: TGTGCCAGCAGCCCCCGGATCCAACTAGCGGGAGATCCCAATGAGCAGTTCTTC
cdr3_aa: CASSPRIQLAGDPNEQFF

clone_size: -
v_call: TRBV12-3/TRBV12-4
j_call: TRBJ1-2
d_call: TRBD1
cdr3_nt: TGTGCCAGCAGGGGGGACAGCTCCAACTATGGCTACACCTTC
cdr3_aa: CASRGDSSNYGYTF